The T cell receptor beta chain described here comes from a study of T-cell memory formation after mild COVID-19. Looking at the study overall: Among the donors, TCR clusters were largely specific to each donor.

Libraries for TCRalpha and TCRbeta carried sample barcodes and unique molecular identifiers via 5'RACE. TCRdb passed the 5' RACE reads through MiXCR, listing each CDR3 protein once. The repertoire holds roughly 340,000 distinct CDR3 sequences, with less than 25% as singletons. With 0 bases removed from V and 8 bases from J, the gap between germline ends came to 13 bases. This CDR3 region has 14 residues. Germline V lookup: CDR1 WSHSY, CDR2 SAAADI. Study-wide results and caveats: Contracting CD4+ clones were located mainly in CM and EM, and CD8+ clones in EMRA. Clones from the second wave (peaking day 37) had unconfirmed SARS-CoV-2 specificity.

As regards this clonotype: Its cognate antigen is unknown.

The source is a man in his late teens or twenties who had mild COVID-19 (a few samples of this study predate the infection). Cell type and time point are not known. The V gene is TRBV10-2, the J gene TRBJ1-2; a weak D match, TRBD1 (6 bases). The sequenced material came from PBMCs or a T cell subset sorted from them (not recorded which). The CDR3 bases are TGCGCCAGCAGTGAGTCGACAGGAGTTGGGGGCTACACCTTC. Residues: CASSESTGVGGYTF.